This T cell receptor (beta chain) was obtained from a study of blood T cells in healthy people across ages. Study findings and constraints: In long-lived donors, naive CD4+ cell counts and diversity exceeded those of aged donors. When one million T cells were used, diversity estimates were thought to be underestimates.

In germline, CDR1 is SGHDN, CDR2 FVKESK. The CDR3 is 13 residues long. Trimming took off 4 bases at V and 6 bases at J, with 13 bases between the two ends. Together with a sample-barcoded 5' primer, a J-beta primer mix was included in a second PCR lasting about 6 to 11 cycles. One entry per CDR3 protein results from TCRdb running MiXCR on the 5' RACE reads. The repertoire holds 1.5 million to 1.9 million distinct CDR3 sequences, 42% seen once, with 4% in the top ten. In regard to this clonotype: Antigen specificity is unknown.

The TCR sequence derives from a woman aged 18-35 years in good health. The chain links TRBV14 to TRBJ2-7; no definite D call. Source material: blood. The CDR3 DNA reads as TGTGCCAGCAGCCCCGTCGGGCTAGGCGAGCAGTACTTC. It translates to CASSPVGLGEQYF. The whole variable domain, remainder taken from reference TRBV14 and TRBJ2-7, is EAGVTQFPSHSVIEKGQTVTLRCDPISGHDNLYWYRRVMGKEIKFLLHFVKESKQDESGMPNNRFLAERTGGTYSTLKVQPAELEDSGVYFCASSPVGLGEQYFGPGTRLTVT.